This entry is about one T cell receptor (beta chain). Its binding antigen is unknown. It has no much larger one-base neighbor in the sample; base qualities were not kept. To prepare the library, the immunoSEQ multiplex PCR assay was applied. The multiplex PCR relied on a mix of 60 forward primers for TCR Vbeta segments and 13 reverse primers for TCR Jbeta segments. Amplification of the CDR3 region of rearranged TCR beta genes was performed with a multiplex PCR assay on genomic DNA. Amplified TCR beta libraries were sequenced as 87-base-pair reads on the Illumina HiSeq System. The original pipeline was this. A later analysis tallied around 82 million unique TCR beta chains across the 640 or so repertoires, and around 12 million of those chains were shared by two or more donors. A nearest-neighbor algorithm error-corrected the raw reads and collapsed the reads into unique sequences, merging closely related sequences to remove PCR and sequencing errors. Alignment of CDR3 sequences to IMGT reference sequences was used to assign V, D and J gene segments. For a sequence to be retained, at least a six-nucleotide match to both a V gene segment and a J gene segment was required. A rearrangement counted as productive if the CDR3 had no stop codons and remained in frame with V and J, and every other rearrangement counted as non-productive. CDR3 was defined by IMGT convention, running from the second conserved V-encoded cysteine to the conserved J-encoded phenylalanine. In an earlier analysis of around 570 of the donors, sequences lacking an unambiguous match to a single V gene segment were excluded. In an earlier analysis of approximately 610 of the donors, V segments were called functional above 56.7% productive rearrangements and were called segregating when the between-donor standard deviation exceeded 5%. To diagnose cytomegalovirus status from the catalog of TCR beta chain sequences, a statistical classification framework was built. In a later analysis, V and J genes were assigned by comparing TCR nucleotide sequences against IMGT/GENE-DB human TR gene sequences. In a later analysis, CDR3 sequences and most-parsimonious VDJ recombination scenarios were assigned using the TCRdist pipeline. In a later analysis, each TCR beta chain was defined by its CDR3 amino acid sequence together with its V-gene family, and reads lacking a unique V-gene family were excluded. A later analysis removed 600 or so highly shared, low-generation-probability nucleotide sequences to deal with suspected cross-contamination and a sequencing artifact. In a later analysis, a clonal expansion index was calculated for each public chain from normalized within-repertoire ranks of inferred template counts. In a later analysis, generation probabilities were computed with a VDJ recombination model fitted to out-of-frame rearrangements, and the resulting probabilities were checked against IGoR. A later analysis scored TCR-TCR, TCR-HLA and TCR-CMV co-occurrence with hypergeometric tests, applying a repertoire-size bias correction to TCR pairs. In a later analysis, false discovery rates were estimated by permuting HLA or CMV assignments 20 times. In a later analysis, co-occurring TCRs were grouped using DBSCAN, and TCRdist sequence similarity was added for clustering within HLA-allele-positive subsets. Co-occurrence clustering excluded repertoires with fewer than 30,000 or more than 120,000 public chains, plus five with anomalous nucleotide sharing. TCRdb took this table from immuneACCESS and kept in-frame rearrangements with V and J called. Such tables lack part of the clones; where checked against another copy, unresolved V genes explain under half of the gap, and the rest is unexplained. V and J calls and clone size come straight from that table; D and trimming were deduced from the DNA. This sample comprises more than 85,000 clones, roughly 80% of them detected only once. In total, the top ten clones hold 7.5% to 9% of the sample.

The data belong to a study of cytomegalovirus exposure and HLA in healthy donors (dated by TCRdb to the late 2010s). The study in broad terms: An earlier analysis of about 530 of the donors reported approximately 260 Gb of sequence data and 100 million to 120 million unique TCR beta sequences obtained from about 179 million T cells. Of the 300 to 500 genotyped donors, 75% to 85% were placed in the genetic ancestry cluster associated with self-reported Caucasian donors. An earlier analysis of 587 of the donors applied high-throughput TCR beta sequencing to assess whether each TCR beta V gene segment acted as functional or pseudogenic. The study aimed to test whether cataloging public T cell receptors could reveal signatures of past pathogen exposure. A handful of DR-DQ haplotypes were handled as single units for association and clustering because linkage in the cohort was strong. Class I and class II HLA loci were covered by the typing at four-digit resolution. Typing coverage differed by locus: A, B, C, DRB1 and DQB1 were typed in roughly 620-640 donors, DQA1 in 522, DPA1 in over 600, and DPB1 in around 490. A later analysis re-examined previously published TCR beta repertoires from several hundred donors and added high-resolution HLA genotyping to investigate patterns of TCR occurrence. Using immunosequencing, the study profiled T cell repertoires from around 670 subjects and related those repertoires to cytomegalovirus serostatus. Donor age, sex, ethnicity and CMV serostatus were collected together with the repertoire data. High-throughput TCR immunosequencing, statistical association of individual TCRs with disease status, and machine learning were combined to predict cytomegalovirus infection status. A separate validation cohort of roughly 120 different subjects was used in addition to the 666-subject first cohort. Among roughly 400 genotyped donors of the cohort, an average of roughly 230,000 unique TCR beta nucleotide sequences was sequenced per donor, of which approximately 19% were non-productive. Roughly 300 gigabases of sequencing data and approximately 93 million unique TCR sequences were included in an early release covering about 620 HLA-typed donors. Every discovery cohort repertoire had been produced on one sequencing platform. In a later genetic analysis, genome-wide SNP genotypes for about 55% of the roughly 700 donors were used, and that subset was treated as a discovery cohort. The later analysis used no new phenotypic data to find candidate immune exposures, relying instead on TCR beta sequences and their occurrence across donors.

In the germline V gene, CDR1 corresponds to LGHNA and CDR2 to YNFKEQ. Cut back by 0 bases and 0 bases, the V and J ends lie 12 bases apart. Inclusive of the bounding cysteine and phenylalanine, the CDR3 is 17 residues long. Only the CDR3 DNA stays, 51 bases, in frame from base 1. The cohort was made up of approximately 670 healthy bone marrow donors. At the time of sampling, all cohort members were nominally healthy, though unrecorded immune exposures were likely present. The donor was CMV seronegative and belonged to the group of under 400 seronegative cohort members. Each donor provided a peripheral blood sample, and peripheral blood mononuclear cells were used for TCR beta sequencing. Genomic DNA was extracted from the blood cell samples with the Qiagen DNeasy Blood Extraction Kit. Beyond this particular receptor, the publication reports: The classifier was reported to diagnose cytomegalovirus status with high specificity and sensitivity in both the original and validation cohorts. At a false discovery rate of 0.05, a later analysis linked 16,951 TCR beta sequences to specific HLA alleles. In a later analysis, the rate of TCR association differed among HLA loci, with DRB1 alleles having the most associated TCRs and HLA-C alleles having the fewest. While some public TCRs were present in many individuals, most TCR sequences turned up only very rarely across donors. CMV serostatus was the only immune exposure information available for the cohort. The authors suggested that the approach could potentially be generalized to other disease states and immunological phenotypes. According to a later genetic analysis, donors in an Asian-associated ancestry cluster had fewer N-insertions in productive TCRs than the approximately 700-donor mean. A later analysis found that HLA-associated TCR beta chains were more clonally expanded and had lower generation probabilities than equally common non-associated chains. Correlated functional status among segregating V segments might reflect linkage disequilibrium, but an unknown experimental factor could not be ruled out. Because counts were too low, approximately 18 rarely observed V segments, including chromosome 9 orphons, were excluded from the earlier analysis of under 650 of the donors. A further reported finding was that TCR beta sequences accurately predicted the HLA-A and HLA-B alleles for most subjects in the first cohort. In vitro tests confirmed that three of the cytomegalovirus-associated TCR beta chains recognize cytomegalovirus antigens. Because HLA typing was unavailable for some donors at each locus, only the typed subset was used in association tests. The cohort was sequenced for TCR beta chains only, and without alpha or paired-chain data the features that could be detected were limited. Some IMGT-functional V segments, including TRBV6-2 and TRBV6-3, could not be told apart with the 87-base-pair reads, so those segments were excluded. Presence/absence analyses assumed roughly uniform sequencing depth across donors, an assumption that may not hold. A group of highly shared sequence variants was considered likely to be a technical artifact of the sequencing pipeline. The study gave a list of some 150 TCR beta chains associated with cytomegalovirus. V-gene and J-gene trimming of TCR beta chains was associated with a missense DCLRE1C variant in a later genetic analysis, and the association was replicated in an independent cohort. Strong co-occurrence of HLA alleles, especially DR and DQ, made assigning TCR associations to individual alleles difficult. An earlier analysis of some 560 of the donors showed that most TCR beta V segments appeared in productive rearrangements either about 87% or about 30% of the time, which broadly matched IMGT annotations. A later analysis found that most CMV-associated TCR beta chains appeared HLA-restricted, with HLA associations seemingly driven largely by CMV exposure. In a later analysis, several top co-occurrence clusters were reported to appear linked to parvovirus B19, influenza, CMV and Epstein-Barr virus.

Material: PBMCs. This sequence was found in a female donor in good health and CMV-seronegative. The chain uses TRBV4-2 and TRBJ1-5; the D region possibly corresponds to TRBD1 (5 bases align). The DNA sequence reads TGTGCCAGCAGCCAAGAGTCAGGGAAGGTTAGCAATCAGCCCCAGCATTTT. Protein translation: CASSQESGKVSNQPQHF.